This TCR beta chain emerged from a study of cytomegalovirus exposure and HLA in healthy donors. For the study at large: T cells numbering about 200 million yielded more than 95 million unique TCR beta sequences in an earlier analysis. Counted in an early data release were 75 million to 85 million unique TCRs from HLA-typed donors.

Study-level findings and limits: Within an earlier analysis, most TCR beta V segments proved productive either about 90% or about 30% of the time.

Amplification used 60 Vbeta primers and 13 Jbeta primers. Data came from immunoSEQ multiplex PCR; TCRdb stores just in-frame clones and leaves some out. The sample has 160,000 or so clones, almost 85% seen once. Of note for this clone: Its antigen is as yet unknown.

The CDR3 covers 16 residues. The V end was cut by 4 bases, the J end by 0 bases, with 13 bases between. CDR1 and CDR2 (germline): SEHNR, FQNEAQ (reference sequence). This receptor was obtained from a man under 40 in good health and CMV-seronegative. The J gene is TRBJ1-5, the V gene TRBV7-9, with D maybe TRBD1 (5 bases). The source material was PBMCs. CDR3 DNA sequence: TGTGCCAGCAGCTCAAGCCGGGGGAATAGCAATCAGCCCCAGCATTTT. Translated: CASSSSRGNSNQPQHF.